Listed below are T cell receptor beta chains from one sample, sequenced in a study of blood T cell repertoires in COVID-19. The table came from immunoSEQ multiplex PCR; TCRdb's copy has only in-frame clones and leaves some out. The top ten clones hold around 10% of a sample with 15,000 to 20,000 clones, 85% to 90% of them seen once. Sequenced input: peripheral blood. The origin of the receptors is a human donor in a cohort sampled during active COVID-19. Both conserved end residues are part of each CDR3. D genes are given only for firm matches. For some rows the clone size is stated as once, few or many, or as a class when expanded; others skip it.

V,size,J,D,CDR3,DNA
TRBV6-2/TRBV6-3,.,TRBJ2-1,TRBD2,CASSYDLSKSGGNNEQFF,TGTGCCAGCAGTTACGATCTTAGTAAAAGCGGGGGTAACAATGAGCAGTTCTTC
TRBV19,few,TRBJ1-5,.,CASMEGNQPQHF,TGTGCCAGTATGGAGGGAAATCAGCCCCAGCATTTT
TRBV19,.,TRBJ1-5,.,CASSIVEQPQHF,TGTGCCAGTAGTATAGTGGAGCAGCCCCAGCATTTT
TRBV3-1/TRBV3-2,.,TRBJ1-2,.,CASSPTEAYGYTF,TGTGCCAGCAGCCCCACGGAGGCATATGGCTACACCTTC
TRBV7-9,.,TRBJ2-5,TRBD2,CASSTGGQKTQYF,TGTGCCAGCAGCACGGGGGGGCAAAAGACCCAGTACTTC
TRBV6-5,.,TRBJ1-1,.,CASSNRALNTEAFF,TGTGCCAGCAGTAACAGGGCCCTGAACACTGAAGCTTTCTTT
TRBV5-8,.,TRBJ1-2,TRBD1,CASSEGQRPNYGYTF,TGTGCCAGCAGCGAGGGACAGAGACCTAACTATGGCTACACCTTC
TRBV19,.,TRBJ1-5,.,CASSIDQGSVQPQHF,TGTGCCAGTAGTATAGATCAGGGGAGCGTTCAGCCCCAGCATTTT
TRBV10-2,.,TRBJ1-6,TRBD1,CASSVPGRGQSPLHF,TGCGCCAGCAGTGTACCGGGACGGGGACAGTCACCCCTCCACTTT
TRBV30,.,TRBJ1-6,.,CARGGSSYNSPLHF,TGTGCCCGGGGAGGTAGCTCCTATAATTCACCCCTCCACTTT
TRBV19,once,TRBJ1-2,.,CASSIGVGYGYTF,TGTGCCAGTAGTATAGGAGTCGGCTATGGCTACACCTTC
TRBV5-6,.,TRBJ2-1,TRBD2,CASNPGTSGDYEQFF,TGTGCCAGCAACCCCGGGACTAGCGGGGATTATGAGCAGTTCTTC
TRBV4-1,.,TRBJ1-5,.,CASSLDSVNQPQHF,TGCGCCAGCAGCCTCGACAGCGTAAATCAGCCCCAGCATTTT
TRBV2,.,TRBJ2-7,.,CASRQRTDGTYEQYF,TGTGCCAGCAGGCAGCGGACAGACGGGACCTACGAGCAGTACTTC
TRBV6-5,.,TRBJ1-1,.,CASSYDTRVTEAFF,TGTGCCAGCAGTTACGATACGCGGGTCACTGAAGCTTTCTTT
TRBV5-1,.,TRBJ2-3,.,CASSFGGVRDTQYF,TGCGCCAGCAGCTTCGGGGGAGTCCGAGATACGCAGTATTTT
TRBV4-2,.,TRBJ1-5,TRBD1,CASSQVLGQGSEPQHF,TGTGCCAGCAGCCAAGTTTTAGGACAGGGCTCTGAGCCCCAGCATTTT
TRBV3-1/TRBV3-2,.,TRBJ1-6,TRBD1,CASSQGPTGGLISPLHF,TGTGCCAGCAGCCAAGGTCCGACAGGGGGCTTGATTTCACCCCTCCACTTT
TRBV30,.,TRBJ2-2,TRBD1,CAGPTGTNTGELFF,TGTGCCGGACCGACAGGGACGAACACCGGGGAGCTGTTTTTT
TRBV5-6,.,TRBJ2-7,.,CASSWGDGEQYF,TGTGCCAGCAGCTGGGGGGACGGGGAGCAGTACTTC
TRBV5-1,.,TRBJ1-6,TRBD1,CASNLGQGGGNSPLHF,TGCGCCAGCAACCTGGGGCAGGGGGGTGGTAATTCACCCCTCCACTTT
TRBV9,.,TRBJ1-2,TRBD1,CASSVGSDRGRFGYGYTF,TGTGCCAGCAGCGTAGGGTCGGACAGGGGGCGCTTTGGGTATGGCTACACCTTC
TRBV19,.,TRBJ2-5,.,CASSSTLLGVGETQYF,TGTGCCAGTAGTAGTACTCTTCTAGGGGTCGGGGAGACCCAGTACTTC
TRBV29-1,.,TRBJ2-5,.,CSGLTNYQETQYF,TGCAGCGGCCTCACTAACTACCAAGAGACCCAGTACTTC
TRBV29-1,.,TRBJ2-1,.,CSVEGVREVLIEGHNEQFF,TGCAGCGTTGAAGGGGTTAGGGAGGTACTGATAGAAGGGCACAATGAGCAGTTCTTC
TRBV29-1,.,TRBJ1-5,.,CSVSRGVNQPQHF,TGCAGCGTGTCCCGGGGGGTAAATCAGCCCCAGCATTTT
TRBV6-5,once,TRBJ2-1,TRBD2,CASRTSGVHYNEQFF,TGTGCCAGCAGAACTAGCGGGGTTCATTACAATGAGCAGTTCTTC
TRBV29-1,.,TRBJ1-3,.,CSVEGEQGFNGNTIYF,TGCAGCGTTGAGGGGGAACAGGGATTCAATGGAAACACCATATATTTT
TRBV19,.,TRBJ1-5,.,CASSVLGRDQPQHF,TGTGCCAGTAGTGTCCTAGGGAGGGATCAGCCCCAGCATTTT
TRBV9,.,TRBJ2-7,TRBD1,CASSVGDRGYEQYF,TGTGCCAGCAGCGTAGGGGACAGGGGCTACGAGCAGTACTTC
TRBV3-1/TRBV3-2,.,TRBJ2-7,.,CASSQDPATEYEQYF,TGTGCCAGCAGCCAAGATCCCGCGACTGAATACGAGCAGTACTTC
TRBV11-2,once,TRBJ1-2,TRBD1,CASSSRTGNYGYTF,TGTGCCAGCAGCTCAAGGACAGGGAACTATGGCTACACCTTC
TRBV5-5,.,TRBJ1-2,.,CASSYRDYYGYTF,TGTGCCAGCAGCTATAGAGATTACTATGGCTACACCTTC
TRBV27,medium-sized,TRBJ1-2,.,CASSLFAVAPGGYTF,TGTGCCAGCAGTTTATTCGCCGTGGCGCCGGGTGGCTACACCTTC
TRBV4-1,.,TRBJ2-4,TRBD2,CASSLMLAGGLRDKNIQYF,TGCGCCAGCAGCCTTATGCTAGCGGGGGGGCTTCGGGACAAAAACATTCAGTACTTC
TRBV4-1,.,TRBJ2-3,.,CASSPSRDIGLDTQYF,TGCGCCAGCAGCCCGTCCCGCGACATAGGATTGGATACGCAGTATTTT
TRBV2,.,TRBJ1-6,.,CASSVQGNNSPLHF,TGTGCCAGCAGTGTGCAGGGTAATAATTCACCCCTCCACTTT
TRBV19,.,TRBJ1-1,.,CASSMGQGTEAFF,TGTGCCAGTAGTATGGGGCAGGGGACTGAAGCTTTCTTT
TRBV4-1,.,TRBJ1-2,.,CASSSGVGYTF,TGCGCCAGCAGCTCAGGGGTTGGCTACACCTTC
TRBV6-2/TRBV6-3,.,TRBJ1-5,.,CASSYVRQPQHF,TGTGCCAGCAGTTACGTGCGTCAGCCCCAGCATTTT